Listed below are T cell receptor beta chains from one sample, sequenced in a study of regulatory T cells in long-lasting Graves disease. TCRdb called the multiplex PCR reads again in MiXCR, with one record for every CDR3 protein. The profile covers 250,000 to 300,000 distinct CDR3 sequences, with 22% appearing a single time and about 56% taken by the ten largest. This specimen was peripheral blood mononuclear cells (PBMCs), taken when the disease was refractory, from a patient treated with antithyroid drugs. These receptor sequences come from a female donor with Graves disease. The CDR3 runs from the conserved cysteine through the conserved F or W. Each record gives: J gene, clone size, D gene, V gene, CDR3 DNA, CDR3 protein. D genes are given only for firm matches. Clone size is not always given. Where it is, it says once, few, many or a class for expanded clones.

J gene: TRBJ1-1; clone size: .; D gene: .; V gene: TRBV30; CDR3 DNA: TGTGCCTGGAGTGACAGGGACACTGAAGCTTTCTTT; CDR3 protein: CAWSDRDTEAFF
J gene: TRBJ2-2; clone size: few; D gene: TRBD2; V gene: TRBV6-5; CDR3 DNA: TGTGCCAGCAGTTACCATGGACTAGCGGGAGCTCGTACCGGGGAGCTGTTTTTT; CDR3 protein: CASSYHGLAGARTGELFF
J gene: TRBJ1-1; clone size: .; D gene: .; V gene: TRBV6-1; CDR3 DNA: TGTGCCAGCAGTAAAGGGGGGACTGAAGCTTTCTTT; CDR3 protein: CASSKGGTEAFF
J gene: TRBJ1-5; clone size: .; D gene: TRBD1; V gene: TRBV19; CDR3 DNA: TGTGCCAGTAGGCCAGGGACAGCTGCAATCAAGCCCCAGCATTTT; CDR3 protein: CASRPGTAAIKPQHF
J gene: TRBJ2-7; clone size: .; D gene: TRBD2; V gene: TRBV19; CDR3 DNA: TGTGCCAGTAGTCCCGCGGGGGGCGGGTCCTACGAGCAGTACTTC; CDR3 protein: CASSPAGGGSYEQYF
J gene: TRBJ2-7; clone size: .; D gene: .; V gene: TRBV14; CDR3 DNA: TGTGCCAGCAGCCCCCGTGGGGGCCCCTACGAGCAGTACTTC; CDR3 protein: CASSPRGGPYEQYF
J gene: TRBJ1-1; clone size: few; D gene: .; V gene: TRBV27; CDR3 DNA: TGTGCCAGCAGTTTACGCGGGGGCGGTCTCACTGAAGCTTTCTTT; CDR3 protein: CASSLRGGGLTEAFF
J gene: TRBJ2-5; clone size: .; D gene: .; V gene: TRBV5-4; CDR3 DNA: TGTGCCAGCAGCGTAACCGAACAAGAGACCCAGTACTTC; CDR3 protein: CASSVTEQETQYF
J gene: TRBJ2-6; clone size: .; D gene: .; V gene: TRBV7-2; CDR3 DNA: TGTGCCAGCAGCTTAGATTTTGGTTACTCTGGGGCCAACGTCCCGACTTTC; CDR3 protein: CASSLDFGYSGANVPTF
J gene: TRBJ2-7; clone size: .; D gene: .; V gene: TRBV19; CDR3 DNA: TGTGCCAGTAGTCGGGGTAACCGGGACGCCGGAGGGGAGCAGTACTTC; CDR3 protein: CASSRGNRDAGGEQYF
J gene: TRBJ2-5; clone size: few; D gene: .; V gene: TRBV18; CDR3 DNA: TGTGCCAGCTCAAAGGCGGGTGAGACCCAGTACTTC; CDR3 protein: CASSKAGETQYF
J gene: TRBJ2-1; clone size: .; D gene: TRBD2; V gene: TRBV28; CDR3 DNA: TGTGCCAGCAGTTTAAGGGGACTAGCGGGGTCCTACAATGAGCAGTTCTTC; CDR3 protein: CASSLRGLAGSYNEQFF
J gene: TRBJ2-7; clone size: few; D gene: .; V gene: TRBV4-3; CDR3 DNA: TGCGCCAGCAGCCAATCGACAGGATACTACGAGCAGTACTTC; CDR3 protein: CASSQSTGYYEQYF
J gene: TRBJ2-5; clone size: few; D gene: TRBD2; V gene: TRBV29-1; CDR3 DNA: TGCAGCGTTGAAGGACTAGCTGAGACCCAGTACTTC; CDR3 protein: CSVEGLAETQYF
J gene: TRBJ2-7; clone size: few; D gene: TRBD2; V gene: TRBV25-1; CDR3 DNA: TGTGCCAGCAGTGAATTTGGGCGGGAGGAGCAGTACTTC; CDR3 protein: CASSEFGREEQYF
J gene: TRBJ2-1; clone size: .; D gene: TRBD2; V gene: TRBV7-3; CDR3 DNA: TGTGCCAGCAGCTTAAGTGGGACTAGCGGGAACTATGAGCAGTTCTTC; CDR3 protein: CASSLSGTSGNYEQFF
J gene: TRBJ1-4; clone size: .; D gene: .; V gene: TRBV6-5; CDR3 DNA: TGTGCCAGCGGTTATCAAGCGGATGAAAAACTGTTTTTT; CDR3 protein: CASGYQADEKLFF
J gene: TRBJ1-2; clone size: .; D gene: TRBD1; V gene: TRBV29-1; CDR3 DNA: TGCAGCGTTGAAGATCCCGGATCAGGGGGCTATGGCTACACCTTC; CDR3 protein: CSVEDPGSGGYGYTF
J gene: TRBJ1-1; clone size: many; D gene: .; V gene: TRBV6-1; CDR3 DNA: TGTGCCAGCAGACAATCTGGGTTAGACGGGAACACTGAAGCTTTCTTT; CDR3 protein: CASRQSGLDGNTEAFF
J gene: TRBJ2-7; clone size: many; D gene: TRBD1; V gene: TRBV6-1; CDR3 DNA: TGTGCCAGCACCACGCCCCGGGACAGGGGGATCGAGCAGTACTTC; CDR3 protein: CASTTPRDRGIEQYF
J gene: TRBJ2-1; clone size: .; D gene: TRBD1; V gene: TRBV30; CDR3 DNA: TGTGCCTGGATGGGACAGTTTTACAATGAGCAGTTCTTC; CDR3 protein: CAWMGQFYNEQFF
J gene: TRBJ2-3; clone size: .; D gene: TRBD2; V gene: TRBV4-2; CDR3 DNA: TGTGCCAGCAGCCAAAAGCACGGGAGGGCCCCAGATACGCAGTATTTT; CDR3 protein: CASSQKHGRAPDTQYF
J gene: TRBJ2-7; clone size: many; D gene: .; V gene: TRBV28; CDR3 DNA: TGTGCCAGCAGTTTTAATTACGAGCAGTACTTC; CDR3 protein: CASSFNYEQYF
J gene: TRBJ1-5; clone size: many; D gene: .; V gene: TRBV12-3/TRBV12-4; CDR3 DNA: TGTGCCAGCAGTTTAGGGACGAATCAGCCCCAGCATTTT; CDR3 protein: CASSLGTNQPQHF
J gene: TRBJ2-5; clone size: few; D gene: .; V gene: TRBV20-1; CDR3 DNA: TGCAGTGCCAGGACCCCGAACCGAGAGACCCAGTACTTC; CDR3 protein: CSARTPNRETQYF
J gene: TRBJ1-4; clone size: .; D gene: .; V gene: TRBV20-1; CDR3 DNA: TGCAGTGCAAAGACACCCCAGACCGGTGAAAAACTGTTTTTT; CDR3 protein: CSAKTPQTGEKLFF
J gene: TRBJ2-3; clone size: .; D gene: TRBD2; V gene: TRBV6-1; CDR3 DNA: TGTGCCAGCAGTGCCCCTAGCGGGAGCACAGATACGCAGTATTTT; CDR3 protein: CASSAPSGSTDTQYF
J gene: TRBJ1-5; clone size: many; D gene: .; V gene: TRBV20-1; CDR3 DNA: TGCAGTGCTTTGGACAGACTTAATCAGCCCCAGCATTTT; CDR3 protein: CSALDRLNQPQHF
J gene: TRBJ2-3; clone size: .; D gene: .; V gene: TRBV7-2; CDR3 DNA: TGTGCCAGCAGCATGACTGGTTCTAGCACAGATACGCAGTATTTT; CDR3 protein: CASSMTGSSTDTQYF
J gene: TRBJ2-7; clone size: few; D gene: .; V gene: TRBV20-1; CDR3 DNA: TGCAGTGCTAGACAAGGGAGTGGTCCCTACGAGCAGTACTTC; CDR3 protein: CSARQGSGPYEQYF
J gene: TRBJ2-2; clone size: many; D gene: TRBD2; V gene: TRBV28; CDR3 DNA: TGTGCCAGCAGTTTATTAGGGACTAGCGGGATGAGTAGTCACACCGGGGAGCTGTTTTTT; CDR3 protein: CASSLLGTSGMSSHTGELFF
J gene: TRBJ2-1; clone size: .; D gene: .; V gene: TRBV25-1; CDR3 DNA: TGTGCCAGCAGTGAATGGGGGGAAGGGGACAATGAGCAGTTCTTC; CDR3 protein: CASSEWGEGDNEQFF
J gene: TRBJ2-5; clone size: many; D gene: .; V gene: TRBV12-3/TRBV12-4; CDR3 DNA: TGTGCCAGCACCACTTGGGGGGCTGAAGAGACCCAGTACTTC; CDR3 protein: CASTTWGAEETQYF
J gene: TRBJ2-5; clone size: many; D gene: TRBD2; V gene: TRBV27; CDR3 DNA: TGTGCCAGCAGTCCGTACAGCGGGAAAGAGACCCAGTACTTC; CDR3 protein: CASSPYSGKETQYF
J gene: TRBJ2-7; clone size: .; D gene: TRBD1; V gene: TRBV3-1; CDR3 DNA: TGTGCCAGCAGCCCCCGGGACAGGGTCCACGAGCAGTACTTC; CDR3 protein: CASSPRDRVHEQYF
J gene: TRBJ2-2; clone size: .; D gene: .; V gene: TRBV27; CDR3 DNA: TGTGCCAGCAGTTTTGGGGGGCGCCACGGGGAGCTGTTTTTT; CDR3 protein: CASSFGGRHGELFF
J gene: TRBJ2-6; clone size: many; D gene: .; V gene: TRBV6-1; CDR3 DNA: TGTGCCAGCAGAAAGGACGGATCAAGCTCTGGGGCCAACGTCCTGACTTTC; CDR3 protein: CASRKDGSSSGANVLTF
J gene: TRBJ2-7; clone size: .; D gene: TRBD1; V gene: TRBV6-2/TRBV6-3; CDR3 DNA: TGTGCCAGCAGTTACTCGAGAAGGGGGCGTTTTTCCTACGAGCAGTACTTC; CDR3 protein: CASSYSRRGRFSYEQYF
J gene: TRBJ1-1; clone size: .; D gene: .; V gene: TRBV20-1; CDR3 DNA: TGCAGTGCTAGCTCGGGGACTGAAGCTTTCTTT; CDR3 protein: CSASSGTEAFF
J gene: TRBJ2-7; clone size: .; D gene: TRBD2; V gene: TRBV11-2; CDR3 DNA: TGTGCCAGCAGCTTGGCGGGAGTTAGCAACGAGCAGTACTTC; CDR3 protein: CASSLAGVSNEQYF
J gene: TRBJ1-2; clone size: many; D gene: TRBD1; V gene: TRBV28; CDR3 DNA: TGTGCCAGCAGCAGTTTAGGAGATTTGACAGGGGGCAACTATGGCTACACCTTC; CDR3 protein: CASSSLGDLTGGNYGYTF
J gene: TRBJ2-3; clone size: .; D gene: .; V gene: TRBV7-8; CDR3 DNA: TGTGCCAGCAGCCTGTGGAGGGCCGTTAGAGATACGCAGTATTTT; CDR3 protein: CASSLWRAVRDTQYF
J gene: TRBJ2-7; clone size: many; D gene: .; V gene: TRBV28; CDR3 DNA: TGTGCCAGCAGTTTAAACAGATACTACGAGCAGTACTTC; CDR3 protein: CASSLNRYYEQYF
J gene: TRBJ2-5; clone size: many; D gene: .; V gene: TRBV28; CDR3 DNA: TGTGCCAGCAGTTTTGACGGGCCAGAGACCCAGTACTTC; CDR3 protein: CASSFDGPETQYF